This T cell receptor (beta chain) was captured by sequencing in a study of cytomegalovirus exposure and HLA in healthy donors (dated 2017 in TCRdb). For the wider study: In an earlier analysis of approximately 640 of the donors, roughly 300 Gb of sequence data and roughly 100 million unique TCR beta sequences from 150 million to 200 million T cells were reported. A later analysis re-analyzed previously published TCR beta repertoires from approximately 670 donors and added high-resolution HLA genotyping to study TCR occurrence patterns. Genome-wide SNP genotypes for about 60% of the roughly 670 donors were used in a later genetic analysis, which treated that subset as a discovery cohort. Across around 400 genotyped donors of the cohort, an average of about 220,000 unique TCR beta nucleotide sequences per donor were sequenced, and roughly 20% of those sequences were non-productive. Of the roughly 390 genotyped donors, more than 75% were placed in the genetic ancestry cluster associated with self-reported Caucasian donors. Besides the first cohort of around 670 subjects, a separate validation cohort made up of 120 different subjects was used. Alongside the repertoire data, information on donor age, sex, ethnicity and CMV serostatus was compiled. Typing coverage varied by locus: roughly 629-630 donors for A, B, C, DRB1 and DQB1; approximately 500 for DQA1; approximately 610 for DPA1; roughly 450 for DPB1. The study profiled the T cell repertoires of 550 to 700 subjects by immunosequencing and related them to cytomegalovirus serostatus. Every repertoire in the discovery cohort had been generated on one and the same sequencing platform. Because of strong linkage in the cohort, five DR-DQ haplotypes were treated as single units for association and clustering. To decide whether each TCR beta V gene segment behaved as functional or pseudogenic, an earlier analysis of some 600 of the donors relied on high-throughput TCR beta sequencing. Both class I and class II loci were covered by HLA typing, at four-digit resolution. Roughly 300 gigabases of sequencing data and 91 million or so unique TCR sequences made up an early release that covered 500 to 650 HLA-typed donors. To predict cytomegalovirus infection status, the study combined high-throughput TCR immunosequencing, statistical association of individual TCRs with disease status, and machine learning. In the later analysis, no new phenotypic data were used to find candidate immune exposures; instead, reliance was placed on TCR beta sequences and their occurrence across donors. The aim of the study was to test whether cataloging public T cell receptors could identify signatures of past pathogen exposure. General findings and caveats noted by the study authors: A group of highly shared sequence variants was considered likely to be a technical artifact of the sequencing pipeline. In an earlier analysis of some 500 of the donors, most TCR beta V segments were observed in productive rearrangements about 90% or about 30% of the time, broadly matching IMGT annotations. Cytomegalovirus status was reported to be diagnosed by the classifier with high specificity and sensitivity in both the original and validation cohorts. Specific HLA alleles were associated with 15,000 to 20,000 TCR beta sequences at a false discovery rate of 0.05 in a later analysis. Only TCR beta chains were sequenced in this cohort, and the absence of alpha or paired-chain data limited detectable features. In a later analysis, HLA-associated TCR beta chains were found to be more clonally expanded and to have lower generation probabilities than equally common non-associated chains. Some IMGT-functional V segments, including TRBV6-2 and TRBV6-3, could not be distinguished by the 87-base-pair reads and were therefore excluded. The only immune exposure information available for the cohort was CMV serostatus. Linkage disequilibrium might explain the correlated functional status among segregating V segments, but an unknown experimental factor could not be ruled out. A total of 150 or so TCR beta chains were listed by the study as associated with cytomegalovirus. According to a later genetic analysis, donors in an Asian-associated ancestry cluster had fewer N-insertions in productive TCRs than the approximately 690-donor mean. Assigning TCR associations to individual alleles was difficult when HLA alleles, especially DR and DQ, strongly co-occurred. Across donors, most TCR sequences were observed very rarely, whereas some public TCRs were present in many individuals. A later genetic analysis associated a missense DCLRE1C variant with V-gene and J-gene trimming of TCR beta chains, and an independent cohort replicated the association. HLA typing was unavailable for some donors at each locus, so association tests used only the typed subset. In a later analysis, TCR association rates were found to vary across HLA loci, with the most associated TCRs seen for DRB1 alleles and the fewest for HLA-C alleles. It was suggested by the authors that the approach could potentially be generalized to other disease states and immunological phenotypes. Roughly uniform sequencing depth across donors was assumed in presence/absence analyses, although this assumption may not hold. In a later analysis, several top co-occurrence clusters were reported to appear linked to parvovirus B19, influenza, CMV and Epstein-Barr virus. A further reported finding was that TCR beta sequences accurately predicted the HLA-A and HLA-B alleles for most subjects in the first cohort. Because counts were too low, roughly 17 rarely observed V segments, including chromosome 9 orphons, were left out of the earlier analysis of a few hundred of the donors. In vitro tests confirmed that a few of the cytomegalovirus-associated TCR beta chains recognize cytomegalovirus antigens. In a later analysis, most CMV-associated TCR beta chains were found to appear HLA-restricted, with HLA associations seemingly driven largely by CMV exposure.

Preparation of the library involved the immunoSEQ multiplex PCR assay. A mixture of 60 forward primers for TCR Vbeta segments and 13 reverse primers for TCR Jbeta segments was used in the multiplex PCR. Amplification of the CDR3 region of rearranged TCR beta genes was performed with a multiplex PCR assay on genomic DNA. Amplified TCR beta libraries were sequenced as 87-base-pair reads on the Illumina HiSeq System. Processing in the source paper ran as follows. In a later analysis, tens of millions of unique TCR beta chains were counted across the 650 to 750 repertoires, and around 10 million of these chains were shared by at least two donors. A nearest-neighbor algorithm error-corrected the raw reads and collapsed the reads into unique sequences, merging closely related sequences to remove PCR and sequencing errors. V, D and J gene segments were assigned by aligning CDR3 sequences to IMGT reference sequences. For a sequence to be retained, at least a six-nucleotide match to both a V gene segment and a J gene segment was required. A rearrangement was called productive if the CDR3 had no stop codons and remained in frame with V and J, and every other rearrangement was called non-productive. Following IMGT convention, CDR3 was defined as the stretch from the second conserved V-encoded cysteine up to the conserved J-encoded phenylalanine. In an earlier analysis of approximately 590 of the donors, sequences lacking an unambiguous match to a single V gene segment were excluded. In an earlier analysis of around 590 of the donors, a V segment was called functional when productive rearrangements were above 56.7%, and segregating when the standard deviation between donors exceeded 5%. To diagnose cytomegalovirus status from the catalog of TCR beta chain sequences, a statistical classification framework was built. V and J gene assignment, in a later analysis, came from comparing TCR nucleotide sequences with IMGT/GENE-DB human TR gene sequences. A later analysis assigned CDR3 sequences and most-parsimonious VDJ recombination scenarios with the TCRdist pipeline. In a later analysis, each TCR beta chain was defined by its CDR3 amino acid sequence together with its V-gene family, and reads lacking a unique V-gene family were excluded. In a later analysis, approximately 590 highly shared, low-generation-probability nucleotide sequences were removed to address suspected cross-contamination and a sequencing artifact. In a later analysis, a clonal expansion index was calculated for each public chain from normalized within-repertoire ranks of inferred template counts. In a later analysis, generation probabilities were computed with a VDJ recombination model fitted to out-of-frame rearrangements, and the resulting probabilities were checked against IGoR. Hypergeometric tests were used in a later analysis to score TCR-TCR, TCR-HLA and TCR-CMV co-occurrence, with a repertoire-size bias correction applied to the TCR pairs. False discovery rates were estimated in a later analysis by permuting HLA or CMV assignments 20 times. A later analysis grouped co-occurring TCRs with DBSCAN, adding TCRdist sequence similarity when clustering within HLA-allele-positive subsets. Repertoires with fewer than 30,000 or more than 120,000 public chains were left out of co-occurrence clustering, as were a handful of repertoires with anomalous nucleotide sharing. Imported from immuneACCESS, the table was reduced by TCRdb to in-frame sequences with V and J called. These copies leave out some clones; in studies compared against another copy, an unresolved V gene accounts for under half, and the cause of the remainder is not known. D and trimming were read from the DNA, whereas the V and J calls and clone size are those reported in that table. The sample records 110,000 to 150,000 clones, 70% to 80% of which are singletons. The ten largest clones capture roughly 2.4% of the sample.

The germline V gene sets CDR1 to MNHNS and CDR2 to SASEGT. Spanning cysteine to phenylalanine, the CDR3 consists of 14 amino acids. Here the CDR3 DNA is all that survives: 42 bases in frame from base 1. V sheds 8 bases and J sheds 0 bases, leaving 11 bases between their ends. In total, 500 to 700 healthy bone marrow donors made up the cohort. At the time of sampling, every cohort member was nominally healthy, though immune exposures that went unrecorded were likely present. The donor tested CMV seropositive, placing the donor among the 250 to 350 seropositive members of the cohort. A peripheral blood sample was collected from each donor, and TCR beta sequencing was performed on peripheral blood mononuclear cells. The Qiagen DNeasy Blood Extraction Kit was used to extract genomic DNA from the blood cell samples. Comments on this clone: Its antigen is still unknown. No clone much larger than this one lies a single base away; base qualities are absent.

Sequencing was done on a sample of PBMCs. The TCR sequence derives from a woman under 30 in good health and CMV-seropositive. The V and J segments used are TRBV6-1 and TRBJ1-3, and perhaps TRBD1 as D gene, on 5 matching bases. CDR3 loop: CASGRQSSGNTIYF. The nucleotide sequence reads as follows: TGTGCCAGCGGACGACAGAGCTCTGGAAACACCATATATTTT.